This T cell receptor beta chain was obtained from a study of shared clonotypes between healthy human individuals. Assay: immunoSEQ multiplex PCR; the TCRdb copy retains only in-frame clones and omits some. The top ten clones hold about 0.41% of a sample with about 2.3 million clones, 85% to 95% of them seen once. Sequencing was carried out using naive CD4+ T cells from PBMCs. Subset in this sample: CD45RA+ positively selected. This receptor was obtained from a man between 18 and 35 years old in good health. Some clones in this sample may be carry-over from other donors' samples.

CDR3 DNA sequence: TGCGCCAGCAGCTTAGGACAGGGGGCCTTATCCCGGGCCAACGTCCTGACTTTC. Translating gives CASSLGQGALSRANVLTF. This rearrangement joins TRBV5-1 to TRBJ2-6; TRBD1 agrees at 11 bases. Germline-derived CDR1 and CDR2 are SGHRS and YFSETQ. CDR3 length: 18 residues. J was trimmed by 5 bases and V by 2 bases; bases with no gene match: 9.